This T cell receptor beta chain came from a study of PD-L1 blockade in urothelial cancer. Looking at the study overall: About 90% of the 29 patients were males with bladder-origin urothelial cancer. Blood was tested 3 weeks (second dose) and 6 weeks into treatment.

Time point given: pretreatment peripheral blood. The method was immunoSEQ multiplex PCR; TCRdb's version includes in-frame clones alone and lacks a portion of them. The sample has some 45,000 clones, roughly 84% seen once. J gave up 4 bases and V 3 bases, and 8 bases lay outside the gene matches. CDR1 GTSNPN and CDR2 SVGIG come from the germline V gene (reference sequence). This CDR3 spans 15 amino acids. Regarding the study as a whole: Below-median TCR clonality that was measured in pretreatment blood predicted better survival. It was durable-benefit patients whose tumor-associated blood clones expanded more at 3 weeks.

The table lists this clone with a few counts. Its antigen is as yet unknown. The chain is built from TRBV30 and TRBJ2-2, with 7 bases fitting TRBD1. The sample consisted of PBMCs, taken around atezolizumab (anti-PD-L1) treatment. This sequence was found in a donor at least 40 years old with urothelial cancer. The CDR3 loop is CAWRPRGTSTGELFF. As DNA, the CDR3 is TGTGCCTGGAGACCCAGGGGGACCTCCACCGGGGAGCTGTTTTTT.